This T cell receptor (beta chain) was profiled in a study of blood T cells in healthy people across ages. Study conclusions and caveats: Aged donors had fewer naive CD4+ cells and lower diversity than long-lived donors. Expanded clonotype shifts may have been confounded, as the donors had an unknown CMV status.

A second PCR, run for about 7 to 12 cycles, used a sample-barcoded 5' primer plus a J-beta primer mix. TCRdb used MiXCR to reprocess the 5' RACE reads, holding one entry per CDR3 protein. Of about 1.6 million distinct CDR3 sequences in the sample, roughly 30% were seen once. This clonotype was seen a few times. The antigen remains undetermined. Healthy Russian Caucasian donors spanned ages roughly 6 to 90 years. Each sample provided at least 5 micrograms of extracted total RNA. Sequenced: blood. The TCR sequence derives from a woman between 25 and 40 years old in good health.

The CDR3 DNA reads TGTGCCAGCAGACAGCCTAGCTACGAGCAGTACTTC. The encoded protein is CASRQPSYEQYF. V gene TRBV6-1 combines with J gene TRBJ2-7; no definite D call. V was cut by 6 bases and J by 3 bases, with 9 bases left in between. The CDR3 spans 12 residues. Germline V gene lookup returns CDR1 MNHNS and CDR2 SASEGT.